Presented here are 27 T cell receptor beta chains from one specimen sequenced in a study of OX40 agonist ivuxolimab in advanced cancers. Data came from immunoSEQ multiplex PCR; TCRdb stores just in-frame clones and leaves some out. Of tens of thousands of clones detected, 85% to 90% appear once; the ten largest clones hold about 7.2%. Here the sequenced sample was CD4+ or CD8+ T cells sorted from blood, taken in a trial of the OX40 agonist ivuxolimab. Receptors were obtained from an adult with an advanced solid tumor such as melanoma, head and neck, liver or kidney cancer.

A single count supports this clone. The chain employs TRBV5-1 and TRBJ2-5, with TRBD2 matching over 15 bases. Germline V gene sequence: CDR1 SGHRS, CDR2 YFSETQ. The junction had 15 bases not matched to a gene; V was cut back by 2 bases and J by 4 bases. The CDR3 length is 20 residues. In DNA, the CDR3 is TGCGCCAGCAGCTTATATTCAGCCGCAGGACTAGCGGGAGGGGGAGAGACCCAGTACTTC. Protein product: CASSLYSAAGLAGGGETQYF.

The J gene is TRBJ1-2, the V gene TRBV5-8; a weak D match, TRBD1 (5 bases). Germline CDR1 SGHTS, CDR2 YDEGEE. This CDR3 has 14 amino acids. The ends were cut back, 2 bases at V and 7 bases at J, with 15 bases in the middle. This chain's CDR3 is CASSFRAPSGGYTF. CDR3 DNA: TGTGCCAGCAGCTTCAGGGCTCCCTCCGGTGGCTACACCTTC. Based on the CDR3 plus reference TRBV5-8 and TRBJ1-2, the full variable domain is EAGVTQSPTHLIKTRGQQATLRCSPISGHTSVYWYQQALGLGLQFLLWYDEGEERNRGNFPPRFSGRQFPNYSSELNVNALELEDSALYLCASSFRAPSGGYTFGSGTRLTVV.

The rearrangement uses TRBV9 and TRBJ2-7, with 7 bases lining up with TRBD1. Germline CDR1 SGDLS, CDR2 YYNGEE. The ends lost 4 bases at V and 2 bases at J; junction bases unmatched: 9. This CDR3 is built from 15 residues. The CDR3 DNA is TGTGCCAGCAGCCCTTCTTCCGGGACAGCCTACGAGCAGTACTTC. Amino acids: CASSPSSGTAYEQYF.

This chain uses TRBV4-1 with TRBJ2-7, with 15 bases matching TRBD2. The V and J ends lost 0 bases and 5 bases, in that order; junction bases with no gene match: 14. Germline lookup yields CDR1 MGHRA and CDR2 YSYEKL. The CDR3 spans 20 residues. CDR3: CASSQDPRTSGRAIHHEQYF. In DNA, the CDR3 is TGCGCCAGCAGCCAAGATCCTCGGACTAGCGGGAGGGCCATCCACCACGAGCAGTACTTC.

The rearrangement uses TRBV6-6 and TRBJ2-7, with TRBD1 identical over 9 bases. Trimming took 2 bases from V and 3 from J; bases not matched to a gene: 5. The germline V gene has CDR1 MNHNY and CDR2 SVGAGI (reference sequence). The CDR3 extends over 15 amino acids. In DNA, the CDR3 is TGTGCCAGCAGTTACGGGACAGGGCGGAGCTACGAGCAGTACTTC. It translates to CASSYGTGRSYEQYF.

This chain links TRBV5-1 with TRBJ2-4; D is perhaps TRBD1 or TRBD2 (5 bases each). V was shortened by 1 base and J by 8 bases, with 10 bases between the two germline ends. The CDR3 runs to 13 residues. Germline V gives CDR1 SGHRS, CDR2 YFSETQ. The CDR3: CASSLYEGYIQYF. In DNA form, the CDR3 reads TGCGCCAGCAGCTTGTACGAGGGGTACATTCAGTACTTC.

The chain combines TRBV30 with TRBJ1-5; D not resolved. This CDR3 has 13 residues. Trimming cost V 3 bases and J 5 bases, with 11 bases left between them. Germline assignment: CDR1 GTSNPN and CDR2 SVGIG (reference sequence). The CDR3 loop is CAWSAGSDQPQHF. The CDR3 DNA reads TGTGCCTGGAGCGCAGGCAGCGATCAGCCCCAGCATTTT.

V and J are TRBV30 and TRBJ2-5; D is possibly TRBD1 or TRBD2 (6 bases each). This CDR3 region has 14 residues. In germline, CDR1 is GTSNPN, CDR2 SVGIG (reference sequence). The V and J ends lost 4 bases and 5 bases respectively, with 17 bases between them. CDR3 coding DNA: TGTGCCTGGATCCGGCCAGGGGAGGTCGAGACCCAGTACTTC. Amino acids: CAWIRPGEVETQYF. Using reference TRBV30 and TRBJ2-5 for the parts outside the CDR3, the full variable domain is SQTIHQWPATLVQPVGSPLSLECTVEGTSNPNLYWYRQAAGRGLQLLFYSVGIGQISSEVPQNLSASRPQDRQFILSSKKLLLSDSGFYLCAWIRPGEVETQYFGPGTRLLVL.

V and J are TRBV28 and TRBJ2-5, with D perhaps matching TRBD2 (6 bases). Germline CDR1 and CDR2: MDHEN and SYDVKM. The CDR3 loop spans 14 amino acids. Trimming left V 3 bases short and J 3 bases short, with 11 bases between. Here the CDR3 reads CASSFVAAEETQYF. The DNA for the CDR3 is TGTGCCAGCAGTTTTGTAGCGGCGGAAGAGACCCAGTACTTC.

The chain has TRBV9 and TRBJ1-1; the match to TRBD1 covers 9 bases. Germline V gene data show CDR1 as SGDLS and CDR2 as YYNGEE. The CDR3 is 16 residues long. V dropped 4 bases and J dropped 4; count of bases not matched to a gene: 11. CDR3 bases: TGTGCCAGCAGCCCGGGGGGAGGACAGGGGACCACTGAAGCTTTCTTT. This codes for CASSPGGGQGTTEAFF.

With respect to this clone: One junction end does not reproduce the germline sequence, and a read error may be involved. The chain carries TRBV2 and TRBJ2-7; no clear D gene. CDR3 length: 9 residues. Per the germline V gene, CDR1 is SNHLY and CDR2 is FYNNEI. Here the CDR3 DNA reads TGTGCCAGCAGTCGGACGGAGACCTTC. It is translated as CASSRTETF.

The CDR3 DNA sequence: TGCGCCAGCAGCTCGGGGACTAGCGGGAACTACGAGCAGTACTTC. Protein: CASSSGTSGNYEQYF. This rearrangement joins TRBV5-1 to TRBJ2-7, with 13 bases matching TRBD2. This CDR3 spans 15 amino acids. The J segment lost 3 bases and the V segment lost 3 bases, leaving 3 bases of the junction unmatched. Germline V gives CDR1 SGHRS, CDR2 YFSETQ.

The V gene is TRBV19, the J gene TRBJ2-7; 9 bases fit TRBD2. Germline CDR1 and CDR2: LNHDA and SQIVND (reference sequence). Losses at the gene ends were 6 bases for V and 2 bases for J; bases not matched to a gene: 8. This CDR3 spans 15 amino acids. The CDR3 sequence: CASSQTSGVTYEQYF. The CDR3, as DNA: TGTGCCAGTAGCCAGACTAGCGGAGTTACCTACGAGCAGTACTTC.

The chain combines TRBV9 with TRBJ2-5; a weak D match, TRBD2 (7 bases). Germline V gene sequence: CDR1 SGDLS, CDR2 YYNGEE. V was clipped by 4 bases and J by 1 base, with 14 bases between them. The CDR3 loop spans 15 amino acids. The CDR3 sequence: CASSPRGAAQETQYF. DNA of the CDR3: TGTGCCAGCAGCCCCCGGGGGGCAGCCCAAGAGACCCAGTACTTC.

The rearrangement uses TRBV21-1 and TRBJ1-1; the D segment call TRBD1 is taken from the table without a DNA check. TRBV21-1 is a pseudogene. This CDR3 contains 16 residues. For the CDR3, the DNA is TGTGCCAGCAGCAAGGGGGCCCCATTCATGAACACTGAAGCTTTCTTT. Amino acids: CASSKGAPFMNTEAFF.

The J gene is TRBJ2-3, the V gene TRBV7-8; D gene uncertain. This CDR3 comprises 13 residues. V lost 5 bases, J lost 1 base, and 7 bases lay in between. Germline CDR1 SGHVS, CDR2 FQNEAQ. CDR3 nucleotide sequence: TGTGCCAGCAGCCCCGCGGGCACAGATACGCAGTATTTT. Protein product: CASSPAGTDTQYF.

The V and J genes are TRBV18 and TRBJ2-3; no clear D. The germline V gene encodes CDR1 KGHSH and CDR2 LQKENI. Trimming cost V 0 bases and J 4 bases, with 5 bases left between them. The CDR3 has 13 residues. The CDR3 bases are TGTGCCAGCTCACCACCGGGCGCAGATACGCAGTATTTT. Protein product: CASSPPGADTQYF.

V and J are TRBV25-1 and TRBJ2-5, with a tentative D call TRBD2 (6 bases). CDR3 length: 13 amino acids. Deletions cut 10 bases from V and 5 bases from J, with 17 bases between. Germline V gives CDR1 MGHDK, CDR2 SYGVNS. CDR3: CATGLAGGETQYF. The CDR3 nucleotides read TGTGCCACCGGTTTGGCAGGAGGGGAGACCCAGTACTTC.

The V and J genes are TRBV6-6 and TRBJ2-1; D might be TRBD1 (5 bases). CDR3 length: 14 residues. The germline V gene has CDR1 MNHNY and CDR2 SVGAGI (reference sequence). Trimming removed 2 bases at V and 2 bases at J, with 7 bases between. Here the CDR3 DNA reads TGTGCCAGCAGTTACCCGGACACCTACAATGAGCAGTTCTTC. Its protein product is CASSYPDTYNEQFF.

This clone was seen just once. The gene calls are TRBV27 and TRBJ1-5, with D uncertain. The CDR3 runs 13 residues. V gave up 5 bases and J gave up 6 bases, with 11 bases separating them. Germline V gives CDR1 MNHEY, CDR2 SMNVEV (reference sequence). DNA for the CDR3: TGTGCCAGCAGTCTAGATGTTGGTCAGCCCCAGCATTTT. This encodes CASSLDVGQPQHF.

This chain connects TRBV28 to TRBJ2-7; D uncertain. V lost 6 bases to trimming and J lost 0 bases, with 18 bases between them. The CDR3 contains 16 residues. Germline V gene sequence: CDR1 MDHEN, CDR2 SYDVKM. In DNA form, the CDR3 reads TGTGCCAGCAGGCCTCTCGGGCAGGTGGACTCCTACGAGCAGTACTTC. Its translation is CASRPLGQVDSYEQYF.

The chain recombines TRBV19 with TRBJ1-1; D is uncertain. The germline CDR1 and CDR2 sequences are LNHDA and SQIVND (reference sequence). CDR3 length: 14 amino acids. V shed 1 base and J shed 0 bases, with 6 bases lying between them. CDR3 nucleotides: TGTGCCAGTAGTATAGGGAATCTGAACACTGAAGCTTTCTTT. It codes for CASSIGNLNTEAFF. Using reference TRBV19 and TRBJ1-1 for the parts outside the CDR3, the full variable domain is DGGITQSPKYLFRKEGQNVTLSCEQNLNHDAMYWYRQDPGQGLRLIYYSQIVNDFQKGDIAEGYSVSREKKESFPLTVTSAQKNPTAFYLCASSIGNLNTEAFFGQGTRLTVV.

V is TRBV10-3 and J is TRBJ1-1; tentatively, D is TRBD1 (5 bases). Trimming removed 0 bases from V and 7 bases from J, with 15 bases in between. Germline CDR1 and CDR2: ENHRY and SYGVKD. The CDR3 sequence is 15 residues long. CDR3 bases: TGTGCCATCAGTGAGTCGAATCAGGGCGTTGGTGAAGCTTTCTTT. Residues: CAISESNQGVGEAFF.

CDR3 sequence reads: CASSRTSGRYEQYF. The CDR3 DNA reads as TGTGCCAGCAGTAGGACTAGCGGGAGATACGAGCAGTACTTC. This chain links TRBV27 with TRBJ2-7, with 13 bases matching TRBD2. Germline assignment: CDR1 MNHEY and CDR2 SMNVEV (reference sequence). V lost 5 bases and J lost 4; bases outside the gene matches: 2. This CDR3 comprises 14 residues.

The V and J genes are TRBV15 and TRBJ1-5; D gene unclear. The CDR3 runs 18 residues. The germline V gene has CDR1 LNHNV and CDR2 YYDKDF (reference sequence). The V end was cut by 0 bases, the J end by 2 bases, with 17 bases between. CDR3 sequence: CATSREPALKLGNQPQHF. The CDR3 nucleotides read TGTGCCACCAGCAGAGAGCCCGCATTAAAGTTGGGCAATCAGCCCCAGCATTTT.

This rearrangement joins TRBV9 to TRBJ2-7; D perhaps matches TRBD1 (6 bases). Trimming took off 3 bases at V and 6 bases at J, with 16 bases between the two ends. Germline V gene lookup returns CDR1 SGDLS and CDR2 YYNGEE. The CDR3 length is 14 residues. The CDR3 region has the DNA TGTGCCAGCAGCGCGGAAGGACAGTCGCTCGAGCAGTACTTC. Translation gives CASSAEGQSLEQYF.

The chain recombines TRBV10-3 with TRBJ2-5; D may be TRBD1 or TRBD2 (6 bases each). The J call is in doubt because the DNA end fits TRBJ2-7 better. Germline CDR1 and CDR2: ENHRY and SYGVKD. The CDR3 has 12 amino acids. CDR3 nucleotides: TGTGCCACAGGGGAGACTAGCTACGAGCAGTACTTC. As protein: CATGETSYEQYF.